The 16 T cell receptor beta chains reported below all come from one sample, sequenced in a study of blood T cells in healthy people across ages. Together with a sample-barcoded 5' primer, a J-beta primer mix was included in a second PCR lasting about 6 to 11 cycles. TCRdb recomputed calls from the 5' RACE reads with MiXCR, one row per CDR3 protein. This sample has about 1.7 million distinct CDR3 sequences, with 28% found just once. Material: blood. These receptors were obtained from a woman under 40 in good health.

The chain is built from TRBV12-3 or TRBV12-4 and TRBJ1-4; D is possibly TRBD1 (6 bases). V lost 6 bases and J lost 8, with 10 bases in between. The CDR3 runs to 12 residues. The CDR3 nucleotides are TGTGCCAGCAGCCCTGGACAGGAAAAACTGTTTTTT. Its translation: CASSPGQEKLFF.

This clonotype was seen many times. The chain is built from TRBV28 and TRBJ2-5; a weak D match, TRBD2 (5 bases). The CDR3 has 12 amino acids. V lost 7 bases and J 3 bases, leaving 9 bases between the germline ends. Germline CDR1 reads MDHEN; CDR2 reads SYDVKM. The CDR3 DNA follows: TGTGCCAGCAACGGGGTGAAAGAGACCCAGTACTTC. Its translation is CASNGVKETQYF.

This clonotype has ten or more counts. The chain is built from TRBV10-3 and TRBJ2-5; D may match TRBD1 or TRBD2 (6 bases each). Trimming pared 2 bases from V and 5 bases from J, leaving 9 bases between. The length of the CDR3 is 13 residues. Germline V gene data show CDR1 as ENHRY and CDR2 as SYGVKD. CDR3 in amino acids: CAISETGTETQYF. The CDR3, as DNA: TGTGCCATCAGTGAGACAGGGACTGAGACCCAGTACTTC.

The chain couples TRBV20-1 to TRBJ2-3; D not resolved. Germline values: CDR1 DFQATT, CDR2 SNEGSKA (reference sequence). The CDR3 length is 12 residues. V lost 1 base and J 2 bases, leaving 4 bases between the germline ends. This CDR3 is CSARGFTDTQYF. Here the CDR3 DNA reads TGCAGTGCTAGAGGATTCACAGATACGCAGTATTTT.

This CDR3 reads CASARLEAYEQYF. CDR3 DNA sequence: TGCGCCAGCGCACGGCTGGAAGCCTACGAGCAGTACTTC. The chain recombines TRBV5-1 with TRBJ2-7; D is uncertain. CDR1 is SGHRS and CDR2 is YFSETQ in the germline V gene. The CDR3 has 13 residues. Trimming took off 7 bases at V and 2 bases at J, with 13 bases between the two ends.

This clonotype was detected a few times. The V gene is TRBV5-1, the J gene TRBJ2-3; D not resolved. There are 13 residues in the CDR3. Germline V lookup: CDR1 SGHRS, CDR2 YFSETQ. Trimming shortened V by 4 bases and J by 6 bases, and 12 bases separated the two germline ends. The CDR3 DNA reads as TGCGCCAGCAGCCTGCTATGGTATGATACGCAGTATTTT. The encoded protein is CASSLLWYDTQYF.

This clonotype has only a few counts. CDR3: CSADRGYGETQYF. The CDR3 bases are TGCAGCGCGGACAGGGGGTATGGGGAGACCCAGTACTTC. J is TRBJ2-5 and V is TRBV29-1; 10 bases are shared with TRBD1. The trim removed 7 bases at V and 5 bases at J, leaving 7 bases unmatched. CDR3 length equals 13 residues. CDR1 is SQVTM, CDR2 ANQGSEA, per germline. The full variable domain, in which reference TRBV29-1 and TRBJ2-5 provide the parts outside the CDR3, is SAVISQKPSRDICQRGTSLTIQCQVDSQVTMMFWYRQQPGQSLTLIATANQGSEATYESGFVIDKFPISRPNLTFSTLTVSNMSPEDSSIYLCSADRGYGETQYFGPGTRLLVL.

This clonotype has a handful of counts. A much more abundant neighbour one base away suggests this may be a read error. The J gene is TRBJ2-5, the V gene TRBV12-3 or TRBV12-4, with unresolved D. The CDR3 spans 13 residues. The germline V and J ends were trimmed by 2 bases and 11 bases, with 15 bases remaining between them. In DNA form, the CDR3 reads TGTGCCAGCAGTTTATCTCCGACCGCTGAGCAGTACTTC. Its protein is CASSLSPTAEQYF.

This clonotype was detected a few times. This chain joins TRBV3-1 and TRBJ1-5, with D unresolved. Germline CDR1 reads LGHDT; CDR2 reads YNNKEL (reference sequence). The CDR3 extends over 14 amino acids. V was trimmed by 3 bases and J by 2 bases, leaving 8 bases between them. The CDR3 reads CASSHGSGNQPQHF. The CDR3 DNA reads TGTGCCAGCAGCCACGGTTCCGGCAATCAGCCCCAGCATTTT. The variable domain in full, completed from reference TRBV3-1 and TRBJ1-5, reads DTAVSQTPKYLVTQMGNDKSIKCEQNLGHDTMYWYKQDSKKFLKIMFSYNNKELIINETVPNRFSPKSPDKAHLNLHINSLELGDSAVYFCASSHGSGNQPQHFGDGTRLSIL.

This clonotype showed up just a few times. The CDR3 coding sequence is TGTGCCAGCAGCCATTGGGAGGGACACAATGAGCAGTTCTTC. Amino acids: CASSHWEGHNEQFF. The chain uses TRBV14 and TRBJ2-1, with 7 bases identical to TRBD2. After removal of 3 bases from V and 5 bases from J, the junction contained 4 bases not matched to a gene. There are 14 residues in the CDR3. The germline gives CDR1 SGHDN, CDR2 FVKESK.

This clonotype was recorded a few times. DNA for the CDR3: TGTGCCAGCAGCCCTAATTCTGCCCTTTCCTATGGCTACACCTTC. This sequence encodes CASSPNSALSYGYTF. The V call is TRBV12-3 or TRBV12-4, the J call TRBJ1-2; no definite D call. Between the trimmed V and J ends, which lost 6 bases and 4 bases, there was a span of 18 bases. CDR3 size: 15 residues.

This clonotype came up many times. The CDR3 region is CASSYGQGLSYEQYF. DNA for the CDR3: TGTGCCAGCAGTTACGGACAGGGTCTATCCTACGAGCAGTACTTC. The J gene is TRBJ2-7, the V gene TRBV6-5; 8 positions agree with TRBD1. After removal of 2 bases from V and 1 base from J, the junction contained 4 bases not matched to a gene. Germline V gives CDR1 MNHEY, CDR2 SVGAGI. The CDR3 runs to 15 residues.

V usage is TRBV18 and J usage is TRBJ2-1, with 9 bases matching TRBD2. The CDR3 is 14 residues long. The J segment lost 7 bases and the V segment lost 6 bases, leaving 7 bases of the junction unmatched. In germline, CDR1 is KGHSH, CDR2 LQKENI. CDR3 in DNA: TGTGCCAGCTCTCCGGGACTAGCTATGAATGAGCAGTTCTTC. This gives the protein CASSPGLAMNEQFF.

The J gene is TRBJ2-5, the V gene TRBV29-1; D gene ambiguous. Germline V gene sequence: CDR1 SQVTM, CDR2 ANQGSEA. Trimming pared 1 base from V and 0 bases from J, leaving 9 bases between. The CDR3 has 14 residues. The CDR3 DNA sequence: TGCAGCGTTGAAGGTTCACGGAACCAAGAGACCCAGTACTTC. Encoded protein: CSVEGSRNQETQYF.

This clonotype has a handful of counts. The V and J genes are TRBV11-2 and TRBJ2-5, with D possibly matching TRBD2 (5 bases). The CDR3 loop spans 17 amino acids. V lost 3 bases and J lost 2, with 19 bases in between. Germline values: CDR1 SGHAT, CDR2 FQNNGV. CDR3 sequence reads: CASSFYGKIPDQETQYF. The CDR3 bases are TGTGCCAGCAGCTTTTACGGGAAGATCCCTGATCAAGAGACCCAGTACTTC.

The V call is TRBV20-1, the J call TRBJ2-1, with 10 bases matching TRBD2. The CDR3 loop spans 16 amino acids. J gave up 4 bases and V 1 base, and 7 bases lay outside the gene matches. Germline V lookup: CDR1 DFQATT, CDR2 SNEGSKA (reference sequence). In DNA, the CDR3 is TGCAGTGCTAGAGTTTTCACTAGCGGGGAGTACAATGAGCAGTTCTTC. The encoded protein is CSARVFTSGEYNEQFF.